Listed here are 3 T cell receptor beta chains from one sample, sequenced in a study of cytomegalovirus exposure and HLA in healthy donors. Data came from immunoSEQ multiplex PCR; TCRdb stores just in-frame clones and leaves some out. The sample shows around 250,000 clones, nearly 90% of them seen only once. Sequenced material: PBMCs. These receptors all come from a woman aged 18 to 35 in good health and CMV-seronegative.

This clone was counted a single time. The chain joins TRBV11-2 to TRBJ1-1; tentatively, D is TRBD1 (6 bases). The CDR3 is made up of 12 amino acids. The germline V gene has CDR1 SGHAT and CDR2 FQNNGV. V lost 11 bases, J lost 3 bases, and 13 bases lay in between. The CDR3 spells CAGKGDDTEAFF. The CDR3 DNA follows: TGTGCCGGCAAGGGGGACGACACTGAAGCTTTCTTT.

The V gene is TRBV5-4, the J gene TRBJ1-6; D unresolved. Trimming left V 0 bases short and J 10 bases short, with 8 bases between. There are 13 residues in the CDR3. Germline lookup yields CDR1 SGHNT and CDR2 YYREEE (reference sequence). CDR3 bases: TGTGCCAGCAGCTTGGCCGACACCTCACCCCTCCACTTT. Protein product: CASSLADTSPLHF.

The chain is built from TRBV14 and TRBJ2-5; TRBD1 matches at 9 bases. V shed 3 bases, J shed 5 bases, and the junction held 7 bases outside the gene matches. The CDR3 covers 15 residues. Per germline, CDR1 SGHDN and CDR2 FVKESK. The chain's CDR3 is CASSHPSDRGETQYF. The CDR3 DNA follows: TGTGCCAGCAGCCACCCATCCGACAGGGGGGAGACCCAGTACTTC.